Listed below are T cell receptor beta chains from one sample, sequenced in a study of CD8 T cells in ankylosing spondylitis. TCRdb ran MiXCR on the 5' RACE reads and lists one entry per CDR3 protein. The sample includes a few hundred thousand distinct CDR3 sequences, around a tenth seen only once; the top ten take 9.1%. The sample consisted of blood, either unsorted or a sorted T cell fraction (not recorded which). The source of these receptors is a female donor with ankylosing spondylitis or in good health (not recorded which). CDR3s include the opening cysteine and the closing phenylalanine or tryptophan. Each record gives: CDR3 protein, V gene, J gene, clone size. Clone size appears in some rows only: once, few, many, or a class for an expanded clone.

CDR3 protein: CASSLVWRGGDTEAFF; V gene: TRBV7-8; J gene: TRBJ1-1; clone size: many
CDR3 protein: CASSLWSGADTGELFF; V gene: TRBV5-6; J gene: TRBJ2-2; clone size: many
CDR3 protein: CASSLLVGGSDTQYF; V gene: TRBV7-2; J gene: TRBJ2-3; clone size: many
CDR3 protein: CASSLGPKNTEAFF; V gene: TRBV5-1; J gene: TRBJ1-1; clone size: -
CDR3 protein: CSAREGARSNEQFF; V gene: TRBV20-1; J gene: TRBJ2-1; clone size: few
CDR3 protein: CSARGLNTDTQYF; V gene: TRBV20-1; J gene: TRBJ2-3; clone size: -
CDR3 protein: CASSLLRGSGANVLTF; V gene: TRBV28; J gene: TRBJ2-6; clone size: many
CDR3 protein: CASSLPRDRYNEQFF; V gene: TRBV12-3/TRBV12-4; J gene: TRBJ2-1; clone size: many
CDR3 protein: CASSPGPPGLAGGLAGNEQFF; V gene: TRBV10-1; J gene: TRBJ2-1; clone size: -
CDR3 protein: CSARPGSSYNEQFF; V gene: TRBV20-1; J gene: TRBJ2-1; clone size: many
CDR3 protein: CASSPGWGLGTGELFF; V gene: TRBV4-3; J gene: TRBJ2-2; clone size: -
CDR3 protein: CASSLGLAVQETQYF; V gene: TRBV7-8; J gene: TRBJ2-5; clone size: many
CDR3 protein: CSAPPLGLAGGGMTGELFF; V gene: TRBV20-1; J gene: TRBJ2-2; clone size: few
CDR3 protein: CASSDLGPEAFF; V gene: TRBV2; J gene: TRBJ1-1; clone size: few
CDR3 protein: CSARGLAGLYEQYF; V gene: TRBV20-1; J gene: TRBJ2-7; clone size: -
CDR3 protein: CASSQQDRVLWDTQYF; V gene: TRBV14; J gene: TRBJ2-3; clone size: many
CDR3 protein: CSARRFSGTGNREQYF; V gene: TRBV20-1; J gene: TRBJ2-7; clone size: many
CDR3 protein: CASSLSWAGANVLTF; V gene: TRBV27; J gene: TRBJ2-6; clone size: once
CDR3 protein: CSAASLDRGNQPQHF; V gene: TRBV20-1; J gene: TRBJ1-5; clone size: -
CDR3 protein: CASSLDSGSETQYF; V gene: TRBV5-1; J gene: TRBJ2-5; clone size: many
CDR3 protein: CASSHHRGGTPLHF; V gene: TRBV12-3/TRBV12-4; J gene: TRBJ1-6; clone size: -
CDR3 protein: CASSQDIRVEAFF; V gene: TRBV4-2; J gene: TRBJ1-1; clone size: many